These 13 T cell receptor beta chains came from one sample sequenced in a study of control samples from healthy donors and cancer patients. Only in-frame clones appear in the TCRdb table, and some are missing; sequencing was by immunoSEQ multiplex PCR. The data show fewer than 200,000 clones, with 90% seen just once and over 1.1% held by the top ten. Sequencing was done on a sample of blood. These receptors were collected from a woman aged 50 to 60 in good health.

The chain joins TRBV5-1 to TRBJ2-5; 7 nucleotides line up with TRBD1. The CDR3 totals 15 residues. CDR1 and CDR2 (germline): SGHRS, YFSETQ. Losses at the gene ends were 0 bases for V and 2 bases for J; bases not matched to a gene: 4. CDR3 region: CASSLEDRRQETQYF. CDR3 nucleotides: TGCGCCAGCAGCTTGGAGGACAGGCGGCAAGAGACCCAGTACTTC.

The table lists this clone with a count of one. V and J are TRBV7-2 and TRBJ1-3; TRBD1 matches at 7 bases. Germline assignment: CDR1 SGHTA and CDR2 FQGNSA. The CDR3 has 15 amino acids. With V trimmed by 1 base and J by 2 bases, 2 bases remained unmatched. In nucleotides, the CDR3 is TGTGCCAGCAGCTTAGGAGGGGGCGCTGGAAACACCATATATTTT. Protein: CASSLGGGAGNTIYF.

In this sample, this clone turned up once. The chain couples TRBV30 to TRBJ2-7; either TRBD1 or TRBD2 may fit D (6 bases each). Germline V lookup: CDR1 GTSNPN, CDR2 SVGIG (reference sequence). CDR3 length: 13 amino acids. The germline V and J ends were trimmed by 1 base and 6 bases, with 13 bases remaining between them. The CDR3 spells CAWSAGPGAEQYF. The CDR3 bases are TGTGCCTGGAGTGCGGGCCCGGGGGCCGAGCAGTACTTC.

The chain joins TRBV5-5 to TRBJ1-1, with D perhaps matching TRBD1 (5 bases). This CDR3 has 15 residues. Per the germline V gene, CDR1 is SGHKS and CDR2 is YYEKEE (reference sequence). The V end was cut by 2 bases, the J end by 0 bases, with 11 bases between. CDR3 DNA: TGTGCCAGCAGCTTCACCGGGACCCTGAACACTGAAGCTTTCTTT. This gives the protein CASSFTGTLNTEAFF. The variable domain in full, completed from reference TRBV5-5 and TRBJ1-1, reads DAGVTQSPTHLIKTRGQQVTLRCSPISGHKSVSWYQQVLGQGPQFIFQYYEKEERGRGNFPDRFSARQFPNYSSELNVNALLLGDSALYLCASSFTGTLNTEAFFGQGTRLTVV.

DNA of the CDR3: TGTGCCAGCAGCCGGACAGGGGGCCGGAACACTGAAGCTTTCTTT. Translating gives CASSRTGGRNTEAFF. This rearrangement joins TRBV7-3 to TRBJ1-1, with TRBD1 matching 11 bases. The germline CDR1 and CDR2 sequences are SGHTA and FQGTGA. The V gene end was trimmed by 5 bases and the J gene end by 1 base; junction bases not matched to a gene: 3. The CDR3 contains 15 residues.

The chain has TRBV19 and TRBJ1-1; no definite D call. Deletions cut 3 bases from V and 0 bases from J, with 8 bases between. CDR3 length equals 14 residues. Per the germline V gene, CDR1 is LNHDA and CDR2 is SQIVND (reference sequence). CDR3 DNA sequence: TGTGCCAGTAGTATTCTGAGAATGAACACTGAAGCTTTCTTT. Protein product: CASSILRMNTEAFF.

The CDR3 loop reads CASSEYNEQFF. The CDR3 DNA reads as TGTGCCAGTAGTGAATACAATGAGCAGTTCTTC. This chain uses TRBV19 with TRBJ2-1, with D hard to call. The CDR3 extends over 11 amino acids. The germline V and J ends were trimmed by 5 bases and 4 bases, with 3 bases remaining between them. CDR1 LNHDA and CDR2 SQIVND come from the germline V gene (reference sequence).

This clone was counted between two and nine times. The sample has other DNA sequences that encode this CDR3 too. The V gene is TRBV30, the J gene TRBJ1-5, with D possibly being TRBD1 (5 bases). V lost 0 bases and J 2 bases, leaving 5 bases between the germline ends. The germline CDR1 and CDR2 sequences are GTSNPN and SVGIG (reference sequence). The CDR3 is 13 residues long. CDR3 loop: CAWSVQGNQPQHF. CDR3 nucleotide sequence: TGTGCCTGGAGTGTACAGGGCAATCAGCCCCAGCATTTT.

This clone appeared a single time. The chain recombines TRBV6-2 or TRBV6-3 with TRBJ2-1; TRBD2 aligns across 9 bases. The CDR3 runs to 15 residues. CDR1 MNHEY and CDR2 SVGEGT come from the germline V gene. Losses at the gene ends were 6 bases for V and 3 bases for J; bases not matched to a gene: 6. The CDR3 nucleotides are TGTGCCAGCAGCTTTTCTAGCGGGAACTACAATGAGCAGTTCTTC. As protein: CASSFSSGNYNEQFF.

The CDR3, as DNA: TGTGCCAGCAGTTCCATACTAGCGGGAGTGTCACTCACTCAATTCTCCTACAATGAGCAGTTCTTC. The encoded protein is CASSSILAGVSLTQFSYNEQFF. This rearrangement joins TRBV28 to TRBJ2-1; 11 bases are a match to TRBD2. The V segment lost 4 bases and the J segment 0 bases; nucleotides outside the gene matches: 20. Germline V gene lookup returns CDR1 MDHEN and CDR2 SYDVKM. CDR3 length: 22 amino acids.

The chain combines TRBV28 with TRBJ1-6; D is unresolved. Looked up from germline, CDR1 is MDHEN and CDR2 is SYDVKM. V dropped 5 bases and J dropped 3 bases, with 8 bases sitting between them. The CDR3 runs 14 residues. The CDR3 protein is CASSRTGYNSPLHF. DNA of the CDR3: TGTGCCAGCAGTAGAACGGGCTATAATTCACCCCTCCACTTT.

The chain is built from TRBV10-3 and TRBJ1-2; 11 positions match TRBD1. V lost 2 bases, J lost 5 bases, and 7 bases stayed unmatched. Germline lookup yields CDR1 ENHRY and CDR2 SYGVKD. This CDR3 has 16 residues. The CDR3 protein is CAISEGQGAPGYGYTF. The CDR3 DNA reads TGTGCCATCAGTGAGGGACAGGGGGCGCCTGGTTATGGCTACACCTTC.

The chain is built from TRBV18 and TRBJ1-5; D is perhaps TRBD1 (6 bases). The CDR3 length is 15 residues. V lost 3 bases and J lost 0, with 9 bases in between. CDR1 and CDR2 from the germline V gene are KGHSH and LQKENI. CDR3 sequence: CASSPTGDSNQPQHF. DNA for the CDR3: TGTGCCAGCTCACCGACAGGCGATAGCAATCAGCCCCAGCATTTT.